This TCR beta chain was obtained from a study of early T cells in non-severe SARS-CoV-2 infection. Study-level results: Matching against VDJdb likely underestimated virus-specific expansions, favoring anti-spike CD8.

Of note for this clonotype: The target antigen is unknown.

Each single cDNA molecule received a unique molecular identifier. TCRdb passed the 5' RACE reads through MiXCR, listing each CDR3 protein once. Altogether more than 75,000 distinct CDR3 sequences are present, around 13% being singletons, with the ten largest covering about 6.1%. This CDR3 spans 12 amino acids. Trimming left V 1 base short and J 4 bases short, with 4 bases between. Germline loops: CDR1 LGHDT, CDR2 YNNKEL (reference sequence). The chain combines TRBV3-1 with TRBJ1-1, with D hard to call. This TCR was sampled from an adult who was a healthcare worker with PCR-confirmed SARS-CoV-2 infection or an uninfected control (not recorded which). The sample comprised whole blood. The chain's CDR3 is CASSQGSTEAFF. CDR3 nucleotides: TGTGCCAGCAGCCAAGGAAGCACTGAAGCTTTCTTT.